The rows below give T cell receptor beta chains drawn from one sample of a study of control samples from healthy donors and cancer patients. The data were produced by immunoSEQ multiplex PCR, yet TCRdb's version contains in-frame clones alone and is incomplete. The table lists approximately 88,000 clones, approximately 90% of them singletons. The specimen sequenced was blood. Every receptor here comes from a woman younger than 45 in good health. Each CDR3 is given with its conserved first and last residue. The D gene is left open where the match is weak. Some rows have no size entry. The others give once, few or many, or a class for an expanded clone.

d_gene	v_gene	j_gene	abundance	CDR3nt	CDR3aa
-	TRBV4-2	TRBJ1-3	-	TGTGCCAGCAGCCAAGATAAATATAGGGGGGGAAACACCATATATTTT	CASSQDKYRGGNTIYF
-	TRBV4-1	TRBJ2-1	-	TGCGCCAGCAGCAACATAGTGTATGAGCAGTTCTTC	CASSNIVYEQFF
TRBD1	TRBV19	TRBJ2-7	-	TGTGCCAGTAGCCCTGACAGGGGCGAGCAGTACTTC	CASSPDRGEQYF
-	TRBV19	TRBJ2-3	-	TGTGCCAGTAGTGGAGGCGGACCGGGACACCTTAGCACAGATACGCAGTATTTT	CASSGGGPGHLSTDTQYF
-	TRBV2	TRBJ1-1	-	TGTGCCAGCAGTGAGGGGTCACGCACTGAAGCTTTCTTT	CASSEGSRTEAFF
TRBD1	TRBV25-1	TRBJ2-2	once	TGTGCCAGCAGTGATCCGGGACAGGGGGTTCGGGAGCTGTTTTTT	CASSDPGQGVRELFF
-	TRBV10-2	TRBJ2-5	-	TGCGCCAGTGTTTGGAGGGGTGCGGGACAAGAGACCCAGTACTTC	CASVWRGAGQETQYF
TRBD1	TRBV30	TRBJ2-7	once	TGTGCCTGGGAACCGGGACAGGGCCGGGGGGAGCAGTACTTC	CAWEPGQGRGEQYF
-	TRBV5-1	TRBJ1-1	-	TGCGCCAGCAGCCGGGGCACCTATCGTAGGGACACTGAAGCTTTCTTT	CASSRGTYRRDTEAFF
-	TRBV11-2	TRBJ1-6	-	TGTGCCAGCAGCTTAGAGGGTAGCCGAAATTCACCCCTCCACTTT	CASSLEGSRNSPLHF
-	TRBV28	TRBJ1-1	-	TGTGCCAGCAGTTTACGCGTTACGAACACTGAAGCTTTCTTT	CASSLRVTNTEAFF